This T cell receptor beta chain derives from a study of early T cells in non-severe SARS-CoV-2 infection. MiXCR was run by TCRdb on the 5' RACE reads, yielding one entry per CDR3 protein. The sample records around 57,000 distinct CDR3 sequences, approximately 6.2% being singletons. After removal of 3 bases from V and 2 bases from J, the junction contained 4 bases not matched to a gene. Germline V gene sequence: CDR1 SGHAT, CDR2 FQNNGV. This CDR3 contains 15 residues. Sequencing used whole blood. This chain links TRBV11-2 with TRBJ2-3, with 8 nucleotides matching TRBD1. This clonotype was obtained from an adult who was a healthcare worker with PCR-confirmed SARS-CoV-2 infection or an uninfected control (not recorded which). The CDR3 here is CASSFNRGTTDTQYF. CDR3 coding DNA: TGTGCCAGCAGCTTCAACAGGGGGACCACAGATACGCAGTATTTT.